The 21 T cell receptor beta chains below come from one sample, sequenced in a study of OX40 agonist ivuxolimab in advanced cancers. Here immunoSEQ multiplex PCR was the method, and the copy in TCRdb shows in-frame clones only, minus some. Among 100,000 to 150,000 clones, about 90% were seen once, and the ten largest hold under 0.95%. This sample comprised CD4+ or CD8+ T cells sorted from blood, obtained in a trial of the OX40 agonist ivuxolimab. These receptors originate from an adult with an advanced solid tumor such as melanoma, head and neck, liver or kidney cancer.

The V gene is TRBV14, the J gene TRBJ2-3; 7 bases map to TRBD2. Germline CDR1 and CDR2: SGHDN and FVKESK. V lost 3 bases to trimming and J lost 4 bases; unmatched junction nucleotides: 13. The CDR3 contains 17 residues. The CDR3 is CASSQRARREISDTQYF. Here the CDR3 DNA reads TGTGCCAGCAGCCAGAGGGCGAGGCGGGAGATTTCAGATACGCAGTATTTT.

The chain is built from TRBV19 and TRBJ1-1, with D uncertain. Germline CDR1 is LNHDA and CDR2 is SQIVND (reference sequence). V gave up 5 bases and J gave up 4 bases, with 14 bases separating them. This CDR3 comprises 14 residues. CDR3 sequence reads: CASSGQVVATEAFF. For the CDR3, the DNA is TGTGCCAGTAGTGGTCAAGTGGTCGCCACTGAAGCTTTCTTT.

The chain employs TRBV5-1 and TRBJ2-7; 9 nucleotides line up with TRBD1. The CDR3 is 14 residues long. Germline CDR1 is SGHRS and CDR2 is YFSETQ. Losses at the gene ends were 7 bases for V and 5 bases for J; bases not matched to a gene: 10. The CDR3 reads CASGTGNSLNEQYF. The CDR3 bases are TGCGCCAGCGGGACAGGGAATTCTTTAAACGAGCAGTACTTC. Drawing the rest from reference TRBV5-1 and TRBJ2-7, the complete variable domain is KAGVTQTPRYLIKTRGQQVTLSCSPISGHRSVSWYQQTPGQGLQFLFEYFSETQRNKGNFPGRFSGRQFSNSRSEMNVSTLELGDSALYLCASGTGNSLNEQYFGPGTRLTVT.

Worth noting for this clone: Other DNA sequences of this sample code for an identical CDR3. V is TRBV28 and J is TRBJ2-3; D ambiguous. The germline gives CDR1 MDHEN, CDR2 SYDVKM. The CDR3 is made up of 12 amino acids. Trimming shortened V by 2 bases and J by 0 bases, and 0 bases separated the two germline ends. This chain's CDR3 is CASSLSTDTQYF. The CDR3 bases are TGTGCCAGCAGTTTAAGCACAGATACGCAGTATTTT.

The gene calls are TRBV9 and TRBJ1-5; 7 nucleotides align to TRBD1. Trimming took 4 bases from V and 0 from J; bases not matched to a gene: 4. CDR1 is SGDLS, CDR2 YYNGEE, per germline. The CDR3 sequence is 15 residues long. The CDR3 DNA is TGTGCCAGCAGCCCCGGGACAGCTAGCAATCAGCCCCAGCATTTT. Encoded protein: CASSPGTASNQPQHF.

V and J are TRBV5-4 and TRBJ1-2, with D possibly being TRBD1 (5 bases). The CDR3 spans 16 residues. The germline V and J ends were trimmed by 4 bases and 0 bases, with 16 bases remaining between them. The germline V gene encodes CDR1 SGHNT and CDR2 YYREEE (reference sequence). The CDR3 DNA follows: TGTGCCAGCAGCCAAGGTACAGGAGCGACTAACTATGGCTACACCTTC. Protein sequence: CASSQGTGATNYGYTF. The whole variable domain, remainder taken from reference TRBV5-4 and TRBJ1-2, is ETGVTQSPTHLIKTRGQQVTLRCSSQSGHNTVSWYQQALGQGPQFIFQYYREEENGRGNFPPRFSGLQFPNYSSELNVNALELDDSALYLCASSQGTGATNYGYTFGSGTRLTVV.

This chain links TRBV7-3 with TRBJ1-1, with TRBD1 matching 10 bases. This CDR3 has 20 residues. Trimming cost V 5 bases and J 0 bases; bases outside gene matches: 18. The germline V gene has CDR1 SGHTA and CDR2 FQGTGA. The CDR3 loop reads CASSQNPGQGPPRMNTEAFF. The CDR3 nucleotides are TGTGCCAGCAGCCAAAATCCGGGACAGGGGCCACCGAGGATGAACACTGAAGCTTTCTTT.

The chain has TRBV6-5 and TRBJ1-4, with TRBD1 matching over 8 bases. CDR1 is MNHEY, CDR2 SVGAGI, per germline. The CDR3 is 14 residues long. V shed 6 bases and J 3 bases; nucleotides not matched to a gene: 3. The DNA for the CDR3 is TGTGCCAGCAGGGAGGGACAGGCTAATGAAAAACTGTTTTTT. Translation: CASREGQANEKLFF.

This clone has a single count. V and J are TRBV6-5 and TRBJ2-3; no clear D gene. The length of the CDR3 is 15 residues. V was cut by 2 bases and J by 6 bases, with 15 bases left in between. Germline-derived CDR1 and CDR2 are MNHEY and SVGAGI. Written as DNA, the CDR3 is TGTGCCAGCAGTTACCATCTCTTCGGTACGGATACGCAGTATTTT. Its translation: CASSYHLFGTDTQYF.

The CDR3 protein is CASYALGDQETQYF. DNA of the CDR3: TGTGCCAGTTACGCCCTCGGGGACCAAGAGACCCAGTACTTC. V gene TRBV28 combines with J gene TRBJ2-5, with a possible D match to TRBD2 (5 bases). The CDR3 extends over 14 amino acids. V was cut by 9 bases and J by 0 bases, with 14 bases left in between. CDR1 is MDHEN, CDR2 SYDVKM, per germline. Full variable domain (missing parts from reference TRBV28 and TRBJ2-5): DVKVTQSSRYLVKRTGEKVFLECVQDMDHENMFWYRQDPGLGLRLIYFSYDVKMKEKGDIPEGYSVSREKKERFSLILESASTNQTSMYLCASYALGDQETQYFGPGTRLLVL.

V usage is TRBV2 and J usage is TRBJ1-1, with a possible D match to TRBD1 (5 bases). Trimming removed 2 bases from V and 3 bases from J, with 10 bases in between. Germline values: CDR1 SNHLY, CDR2 FYNNEI. This CDR3 region has 14 residues. The CDR3: CASSETGAYTEAFF. CDR3 nucleotides: TGTGCCAGCAGTGAAACCGGGGCTTACACTGAAGCTTTCTTT.

The J gene is TRBJ1-1, the V gene TRBV19; D might be TRBD1 (5 bases). CDR3 length equals 15 residues. Germline lookup yields CDR1 LNHDA and CDR2 SQIVND (reference sequence). V was trimmed by 3 bases and J by 3 bases, leaving 14 bases between them. CDR3 DNA: TGTGCCAGTAGTATTGCCCCAGGGCCCCACACTGAAGCTTTCTTT. Translation gives CASSIAPGPHTEAFF. Full variable domain (outside the CDR3, taken from reference TRBV19 and TRBJ1-1): DGGITQSPKYLFRKEGQNVTLSCEQNLNHDAMYWYRQDPGQGLRLIYYSQIVNDFQKGDIAEGYSVSREKKESFPLTVTSAQKNPTAFYLCASSIAPGPHTEAFFGQGTRLTVV.

CDR3 in DNA: TGTGCCAGCAGCGCCCAGCCGGGGGGTCCCGAGCAGTACTTC. This gives the protein CASSAQPGGPEQYF. The chain uses TRBV5-6 and TRBJ2-7; 7 nucleotides align to TRBD2. CDR1 and CDR2 from the germline V gene are SGHDT and YYEEEE. This CDR3 comprises 14 residues. V lost 4 bases and J lost 6; bases outside the gene matches: 10.

The chain employs TRBV19 and TRBJ1-1; D is uncertain. This CDR3 contains 14 residues. V gave up 2 bases and J gave up 2 bases, with 9 bases separating them. Per germline, CDR1 LNHDA and CDR2 SQIVND (reference sequence). The CDR3, as DNA: TGTGCCAGTAGTATATCGGGGAGTAACACTGAAGCTTTCTTT. The encoded protein is CASSISGSNTEAFF.

The chain carries TRBV7-9 and TRBJ2-3; 14 nucleotides agree with TRBD2. Germline trimming cut 5 bases from V and 1 base from J; bases unmatched to any gene: 5. Germline CDR1 and CDR2: SEHNR and FQNEAQ (reference sequence). The CDR3 consists of 17 residues. CDR3 DNA sequence: TGTGCCAGCAGCGCGGGACTAGCGGGAGCCGGCACAGATACGCAGTATTTT. It translates to CASSAGLAGAGTDTQYF.

The CDR3: CASSGTFGEKLFF. The CDR3 region has the DNA TGCGCCAGCAGCGGGACATTTGGTGAAAAACTGTTTTTT. The rearrangement links TRBV5-1 to TRBJ1-4; a possible D gene is TRBD1 (6 bases). Germline V CDR1 and CDR2: SGHRS, YFSETQ. This CDR3 is built from 13 residues. Trimming removed 4 bases from V and 7 bases from J, with 11 bases in between.

This chain joins TRBV28 and TRBJ2-5; either TRBD1 or TRBD2 may supply D (6 bases each). Germline CDR1 MDHEN, CDR2 SYDVKM. The CDR3 runs 13 residues. V lost 8 bases, J lost 5 bases, and 15 bases lay in between. This CDR3 reads CASVTGGRETQYF. The CDR3 DNA sequence: TGTGCCAGCGTGACTGGGGGGCGGGAGACCCAGTACTTC.

The chain couples TRBV6-1 to TRBJ2-7, with 7 bases identical to TRBD1. J gave up 7 bases and V 8 bases, and 17 bases lay outside the gene matches. This CDR3 spans 15 amino acids. Germline-derived CDR1 and CDR2 are MNHNS and SASEGT. CDR3 sequence reads: CASATGTVWPDEQYF. In DNA form, the CDR3 reads TGTGCCAGCGCTACTGGGACAGTATGGCCCGATGAGCAGTACTTC.

V usage is TRBV19 and J usage is TRBJ2-2, with no clear D. The CDR3 has 13 residues. V lost 4 bases and J lost 5, with 8 bases in between. CDR1 is LNHDA, CDR2 SQIVND, per germline (reference sequence). CDR3 in DNA: TGTGCCAGTAGTAATGAATATACCGGGGAGCTGTTTTTT. Residues: CASSNEYTGELFF.

The chain has TRBV6-6 and TRBJ2-2, with D possibly being TRBD1 (6 bases). Per germline, CDR1 MNHNY and CDR2 SVGAGI (reference sequence). CDR3 length: 16 amino acids. Trimming took 3 bases from V and 1 from J, leaving 12 bases between them. The CDR3 DNA sequence: TGTGCCAGCAGTTATTCCGGGACAAGGAACACCGGGGAGCTGTTTTTT. Translated: CASSYSGTRNTGELFF.

The rearrangement joins TRBV27 to TRBJ2-7, with 7 bases identical to TRBD1. The ends lost 5 bases at V and 5 bases at J; junction bases unmatched: 27. Germline V gene data show CDR1 as MNHEY and CDR2 as SMNVEV (reference sequence). CDR3 length: 20 amino acids. CDR3 nucleotides: TGTGCCAGCAGTCCTACGAGTCCCGGGACAGCGACACTAAGAACCAACGAGCAGTACTTC. Protein sequence: CASSPTSPGTATLRTNEQYF.